The sequence of this T cell receptor (beta chain) was determined in a study of Graves' ophthalmopathy and Graves' hyperthyroidism. Overall study: At the time of initial diagnosis and before any treatment, peripheral blood was collected.

CDR3 regions of TCR beta were amplified from RNA transcripts. In the first round, RT-PCR was carried out with HTBI primers, and a multiplex PCR formed the second round. TCRdb processed the multiplex PCR reads anew with MiXCR; each CDR3 protein has one entry. The sample yields fewer than 600,000 distinct CDR3 sequences, approximately 14% seen once. The CDR3 is made up of 15 amino acids. V dropped 8 bases and J dropped 7; count of bases not matched to a gene: 12. Germline CDR1 MDHEN, CDR2 SYDVKM. This clonotype was found many times. A duration under 3 months, NOSPECS ≥4, CAS ≥3 and moderate-to-severe activity characterized the donors with ophthalmopathy.

This TCR was recovered from a woman aged 25 to 39 with Graves' ophthalmopathy. Sequencing used blood. The gene calls are TRBV28 and TRBJ2-5, with 11 bases aligning to TRBD2. Here the CDR3 reads CASLVAGGAYGTQYF. The CDR3 DNA reads as TGTGCCAGCCTAGTAGCGGGAGGGGCTTACGGGACCCAGTACTTC.